What follows is one TCR beta chain and its context. What it binds is not known. The sample belongs to a study of T cell responses to AZD1222 COVID-19 vaccine. Repertoires were generated with immunoSEQ multiplex PCR, while TCRdb's copy carries only in-frame clones and drops some. The sample holds some 140,000 clones, roughly nine tenths seen once. General observations from the study: AZD1222 recipients seropositive at baseline numbered only six or seven.

The TCR originated in an adult in good health. The material sequenced was peripheral blood, taken on day 0 of AZD1222 vaccination.

CDR3 in amino acids: CASRAPRTEVETQYF. The CDR3 nucleotides read TGTGCCAGCAGGGCCCCCCGGACAGAGGTAGAGACCCAGTACTTC. V usage is TRBV7-9 and J usage is TRBJ2-5, with D possibly being TRBD1 (6 bases). CDR3 length: 15 residues. Germline values: CDR1 SEHNR, CDR2 FQNEAQ (reference sequence). V gave up 6 bases and J gave up 4 bases, with 18 bases separating them.